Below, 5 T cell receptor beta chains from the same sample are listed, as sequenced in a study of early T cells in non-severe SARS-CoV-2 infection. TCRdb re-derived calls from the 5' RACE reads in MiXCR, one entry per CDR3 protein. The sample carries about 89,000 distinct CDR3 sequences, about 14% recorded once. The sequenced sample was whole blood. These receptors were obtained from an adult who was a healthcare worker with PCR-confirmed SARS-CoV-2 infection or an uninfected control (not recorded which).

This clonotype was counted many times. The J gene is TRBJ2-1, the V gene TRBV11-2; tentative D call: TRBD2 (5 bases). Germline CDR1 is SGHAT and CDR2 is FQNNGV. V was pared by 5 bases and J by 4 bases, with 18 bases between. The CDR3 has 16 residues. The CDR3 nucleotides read TGTGCCAGCAGCCCGATAAGCGGAGGACTTTACAATGAGCAGTTCTTC. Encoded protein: CASSPISGGLYNEQFF.

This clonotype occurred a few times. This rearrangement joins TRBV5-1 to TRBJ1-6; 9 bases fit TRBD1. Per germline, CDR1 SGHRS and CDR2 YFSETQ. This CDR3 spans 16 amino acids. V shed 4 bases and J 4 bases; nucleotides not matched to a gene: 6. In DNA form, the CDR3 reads TGCGCCAGCAGCGGGGGACAGGGCTATTATAATTCACCCCTCCACTTT. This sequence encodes CASSGGQGYYNSPLHF.

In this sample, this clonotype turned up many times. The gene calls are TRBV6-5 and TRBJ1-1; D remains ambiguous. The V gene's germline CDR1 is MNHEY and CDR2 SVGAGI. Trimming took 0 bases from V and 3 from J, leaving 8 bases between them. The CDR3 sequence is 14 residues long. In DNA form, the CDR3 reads TGTGCCAGCAGTTACTCACAGAGTTACACTGAAGCTTTCTTT. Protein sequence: CASSYSQSYTEAFF.

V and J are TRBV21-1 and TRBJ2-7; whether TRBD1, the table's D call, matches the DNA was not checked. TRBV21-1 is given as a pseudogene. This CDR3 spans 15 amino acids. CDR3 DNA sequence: TGTGCCAGCAGCAAAGTTCAGGGAGAGAATCACGAGCAGTACGTC. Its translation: CASSKVQGENHEQYV.

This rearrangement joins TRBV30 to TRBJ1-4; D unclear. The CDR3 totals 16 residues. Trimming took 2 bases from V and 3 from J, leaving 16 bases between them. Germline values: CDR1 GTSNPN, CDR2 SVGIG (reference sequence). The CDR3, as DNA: TGTGCCTGGAGTACCGACGGAAAAGGAGCTAATGAAAAACTGTTTTTT. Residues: CAWSTDGKGANEKLFF.